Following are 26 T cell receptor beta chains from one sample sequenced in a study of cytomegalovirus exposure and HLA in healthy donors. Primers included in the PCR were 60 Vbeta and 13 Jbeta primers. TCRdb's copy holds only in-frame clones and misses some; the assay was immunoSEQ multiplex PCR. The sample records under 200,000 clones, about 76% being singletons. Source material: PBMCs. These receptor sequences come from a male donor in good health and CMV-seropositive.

As DNA, the CDR3 is TGTGCCAGCGGCGCAGGTACGCAGTATTTT. Its translation is CASGAGTQYF. The chain combines TRBV2 with TRBJ2-3; D gene ambiguous. V lost 8 bases and J lost 8, with 8 bases in between. The CDR3 has 10 residues. Germline V gene data show CDR1 as SNHLY and CDR2 as FYNNEI. Drawing the rest from reference TRBV2 and TRBJ2-3, the complete variable domain is EPEVTQTPSHQVTQMGQEVILRCVPISNHLYFYWYRQILGQKVEFLVSFYNNEISEKSEIFDDQFSVERPDGSNFTLKIRSTKLEDSAMYFCASGAGTQYFGPGTRLTVL.

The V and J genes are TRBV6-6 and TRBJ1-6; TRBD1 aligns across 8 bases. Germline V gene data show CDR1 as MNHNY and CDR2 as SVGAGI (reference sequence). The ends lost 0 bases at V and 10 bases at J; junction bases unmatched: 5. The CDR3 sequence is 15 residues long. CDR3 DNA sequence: TGTGCCAGCAGTTACTCTGGACAGGGTTTATCACCCCTCCACTTT. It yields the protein CASSYSGQGLSPLHF.

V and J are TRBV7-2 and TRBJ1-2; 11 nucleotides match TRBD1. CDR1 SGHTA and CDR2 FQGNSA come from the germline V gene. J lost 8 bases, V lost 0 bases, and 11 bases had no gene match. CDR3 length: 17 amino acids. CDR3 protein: CASSLAFGTGGLSGYTF. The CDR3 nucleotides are TGTGCCAGCAGCTTAGCGTTCGGGACAGGGGGACTCTCGGGCTACACCTTC.

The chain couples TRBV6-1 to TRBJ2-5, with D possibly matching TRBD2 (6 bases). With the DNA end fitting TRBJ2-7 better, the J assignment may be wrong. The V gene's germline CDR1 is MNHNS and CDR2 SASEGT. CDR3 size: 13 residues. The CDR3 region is CASRERGTHEQYF. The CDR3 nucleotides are TGTGCCAGCAGGGAACGGGGGACCCACGAGCAGTACTTC.

The CDR3 nucleotides read TGTGCCAGCAGGGGGCCCACGCTCAACTATGGCTACACCTTC. Encoded protein: CASRGPTLNYGYTF. The chain couples TRBV6-1 to TRBJ1-2, with a possible D match to TRBD1 (5 bases). The CDR3 is 14 amino acids. The germline V gene encodes CDR1 MNHNS and CDR2 SASEGT. Between the trimmed V and J ends, which lost 6 bases and 2 bases, there was a span of 13 bases.

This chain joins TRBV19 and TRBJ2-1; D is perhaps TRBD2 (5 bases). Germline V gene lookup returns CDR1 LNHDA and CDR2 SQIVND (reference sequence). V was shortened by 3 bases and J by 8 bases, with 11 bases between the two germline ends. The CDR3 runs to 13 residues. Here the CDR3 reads CASSMGRGDEQFF. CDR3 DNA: TGTGCCAGTAGTATGGGCCGGGGTGATGAGCAGTTCTTC.

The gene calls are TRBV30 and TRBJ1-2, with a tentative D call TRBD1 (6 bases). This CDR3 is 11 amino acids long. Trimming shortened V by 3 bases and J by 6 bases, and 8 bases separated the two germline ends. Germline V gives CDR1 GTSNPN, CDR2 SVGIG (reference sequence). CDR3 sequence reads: CAWRGGDGYTF. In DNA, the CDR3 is TGTGCCTGGAGAGGGGGAGATGGCTACACCTTC.

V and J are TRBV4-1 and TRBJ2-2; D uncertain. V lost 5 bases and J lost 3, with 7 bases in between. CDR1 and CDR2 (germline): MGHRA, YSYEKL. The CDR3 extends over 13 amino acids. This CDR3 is CASSGQDTGELFF. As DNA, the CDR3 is TGCGCCAGCAGCGGCCAGGACACCGGGGAGCTGTTTTTT.

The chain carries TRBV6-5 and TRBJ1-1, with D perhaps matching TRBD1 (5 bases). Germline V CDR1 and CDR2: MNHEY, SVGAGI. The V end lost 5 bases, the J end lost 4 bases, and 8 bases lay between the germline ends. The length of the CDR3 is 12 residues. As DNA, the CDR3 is TGTGCCAGCAGTGCCGGGGGCACTGAAGCTTTCTTT. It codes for CASSAGGTEAFF.

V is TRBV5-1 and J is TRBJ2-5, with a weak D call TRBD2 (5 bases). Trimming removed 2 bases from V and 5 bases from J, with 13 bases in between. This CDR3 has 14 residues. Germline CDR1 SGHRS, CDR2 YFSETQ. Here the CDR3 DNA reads TGCGCCAGCAGCTTAGGCGGGTTCAGGGAGACCCAGTACTTC. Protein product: CASSLGGFRETQYF. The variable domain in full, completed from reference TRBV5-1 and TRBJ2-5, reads KAGVTQTPRYLIKTRGQQVTLSCSPISGHRSVSWYQQTPGQGLQFLFEYFSETQRNKGNFPGRFSGRQFSNSRSEMNVSTLELGDSALYLCASSLGGFRETQYFGPGTRLLVL.

CDR3 region: CASSPGVSSYNEQFF. The CDR3 DNA is TGTGCCAGCAGCCCAGGGGTTAGCTCCTACAATGAGCAGTTCTTC. The chain carries TRBV11-2 and TRBJ2-1; TRBD1 might be the D (6 bases). This CDR3 is 15 amino acids long. V shed 5 bases and J shed 0 bases, with 11 bases lying between them. Germline values: CDR1 SGHAT, CDR2 FQNNGV.

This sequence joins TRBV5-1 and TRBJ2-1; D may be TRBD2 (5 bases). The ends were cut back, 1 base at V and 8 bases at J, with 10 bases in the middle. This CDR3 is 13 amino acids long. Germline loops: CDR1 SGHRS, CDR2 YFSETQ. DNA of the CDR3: TGCGCCAGCAGCTTGACACTAGTTCATGAGCAGTTCTTC. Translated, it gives CASSLTLVHEQFF.

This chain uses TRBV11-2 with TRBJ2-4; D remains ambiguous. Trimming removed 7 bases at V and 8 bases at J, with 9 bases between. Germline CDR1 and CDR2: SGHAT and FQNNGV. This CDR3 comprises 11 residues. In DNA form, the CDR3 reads TGTGCCAGCACCATTGCGGACATTCAGTACTTC. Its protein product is CASTIADIQYF.

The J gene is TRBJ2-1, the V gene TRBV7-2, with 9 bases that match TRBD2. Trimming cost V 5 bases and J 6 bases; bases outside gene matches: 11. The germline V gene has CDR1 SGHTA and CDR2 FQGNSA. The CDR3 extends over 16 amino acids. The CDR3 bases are TGTGCCAGCAGCCCCCGCGGGGGGGCCTCCCCCAATGAGCAGTTCTTC. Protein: CASSPRGGASPNEQFF.

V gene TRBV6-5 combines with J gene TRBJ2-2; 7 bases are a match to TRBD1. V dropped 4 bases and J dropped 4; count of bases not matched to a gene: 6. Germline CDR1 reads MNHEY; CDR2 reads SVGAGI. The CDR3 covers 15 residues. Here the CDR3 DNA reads TGTGCCAGCAGTTGGGCAGGGGGAATCACCGGGGAGCTGTTTTTT. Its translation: CASSWAGGITGELFF.

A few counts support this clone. The CDR3: CASSSPNNEKLFF. In nucleotides, the CDR3 is TGTGCCAGCAGTTCCCCCAATAATGAAAAACTGTTTTTT. The chain joins TRBV6-5 to TRBJ1-4; D call uncertain. The CDR3 has 13 amino acids. V was pared by 4 bases and J by 4 bases, with 7 bases between. Germline V gene sequence: CDR1 MNHEY, CDR2 SVGAGI.

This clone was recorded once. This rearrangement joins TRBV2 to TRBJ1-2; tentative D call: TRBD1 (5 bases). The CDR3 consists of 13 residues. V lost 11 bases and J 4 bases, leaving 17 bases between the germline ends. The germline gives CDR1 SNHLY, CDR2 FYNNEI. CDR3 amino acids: CAAGGKAVYGYTF. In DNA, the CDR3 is TGTGCCGCGGGGGGGAAGGCAGTCTATGGCTACACCTTC.

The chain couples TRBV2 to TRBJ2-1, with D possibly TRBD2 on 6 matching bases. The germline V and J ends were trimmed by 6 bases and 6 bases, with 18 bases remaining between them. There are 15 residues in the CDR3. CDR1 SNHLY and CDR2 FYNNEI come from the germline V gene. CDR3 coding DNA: TGTGCCAGCAGCGTCGGGACTTTTTTCGGCAATGAGCAGTTCTTC. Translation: CASSVGTFFGNEQFF. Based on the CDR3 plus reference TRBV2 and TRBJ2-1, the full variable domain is EPEVTQTPSHQVTQMGQEVILRCVPISNHLYFYWYRQILGQKVEFLVSFYNNEISEKSEIFDDQFSVERPDGSNFTLKIRSTKLEDSAMYFCASSVGTFFGNEQFFGPGTRLTVL.

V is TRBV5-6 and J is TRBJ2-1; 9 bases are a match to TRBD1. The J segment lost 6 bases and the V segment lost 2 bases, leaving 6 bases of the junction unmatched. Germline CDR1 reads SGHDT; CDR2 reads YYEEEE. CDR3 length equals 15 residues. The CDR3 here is CASSFQDRGINEQFF. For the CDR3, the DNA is TGTGCCAGCAGCTTTCAGGACAGGGGCATCAATGAGCAGTTCTTC.

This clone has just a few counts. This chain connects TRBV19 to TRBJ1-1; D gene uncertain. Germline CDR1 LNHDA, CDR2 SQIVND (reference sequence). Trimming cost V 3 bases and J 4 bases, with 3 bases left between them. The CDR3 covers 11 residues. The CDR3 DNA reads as TGTGCCAGTAGTATCGGCACTGAAGCTTTCTTT. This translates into CASSIGTEAFF. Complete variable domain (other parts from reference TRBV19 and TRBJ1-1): DGGITQSPKYLFRKEGQNVTLSCEQNLNHDAMYWYRQDPGQGLRLIYYSQIVNDFQKGDIAEGYSVSREKKESFPLTVTSAQKNPTAFYLCASSIGTEAFFGQGTRLTVV.

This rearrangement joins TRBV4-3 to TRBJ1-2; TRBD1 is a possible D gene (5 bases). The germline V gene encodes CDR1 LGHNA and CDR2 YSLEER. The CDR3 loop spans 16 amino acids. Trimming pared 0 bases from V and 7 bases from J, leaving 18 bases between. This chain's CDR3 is CASSQEGETGRCGYTF. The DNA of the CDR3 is TGCGCCAGCAGCCAAGAGGGGGAGACCGGGAGGTGTGGCTACACCTTC.

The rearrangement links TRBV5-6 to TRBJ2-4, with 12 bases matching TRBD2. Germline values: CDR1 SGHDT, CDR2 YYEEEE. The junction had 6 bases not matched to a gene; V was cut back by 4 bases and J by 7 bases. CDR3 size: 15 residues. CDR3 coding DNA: TGTGCCAGCAGCCCCCCGGGACTAGCGGGTAACATTCAGTACTTC. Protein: CASSPPGLAGNIQYF.

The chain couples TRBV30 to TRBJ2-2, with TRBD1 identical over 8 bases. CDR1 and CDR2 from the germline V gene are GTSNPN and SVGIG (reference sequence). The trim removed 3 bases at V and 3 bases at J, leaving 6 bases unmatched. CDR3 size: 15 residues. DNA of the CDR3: TGTGCCTGGAGAATGGACAGGGTAGACACCGGGGAGCTGTTTTTT. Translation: CAWRMDRVDTGELFF.

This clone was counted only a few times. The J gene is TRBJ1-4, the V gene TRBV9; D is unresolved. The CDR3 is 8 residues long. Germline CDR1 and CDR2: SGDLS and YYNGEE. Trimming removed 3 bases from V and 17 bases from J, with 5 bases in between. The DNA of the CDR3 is TGTGCCAGCAGCGCCCCATTTTTT. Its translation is CASSAPFF.

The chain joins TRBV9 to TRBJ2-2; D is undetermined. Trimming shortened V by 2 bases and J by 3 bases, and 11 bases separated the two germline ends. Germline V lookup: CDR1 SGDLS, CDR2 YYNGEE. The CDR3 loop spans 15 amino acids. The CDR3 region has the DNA TGTGCCAGCAGCGTCGGCGGTCTTCACACCGGGGAGCTGTTTTTT. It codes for CASSVGGLHTGELFF.

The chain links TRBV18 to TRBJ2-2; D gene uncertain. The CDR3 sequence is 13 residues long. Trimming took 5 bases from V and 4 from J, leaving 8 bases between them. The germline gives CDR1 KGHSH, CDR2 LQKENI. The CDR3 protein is CASSDQITGELFF. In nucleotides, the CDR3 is TGTGCCAGCTCAGATCAGATCACCGGGGAGCTGTTTTTT. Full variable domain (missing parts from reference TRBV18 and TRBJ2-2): NAGVMQNPRHLVRRRGQEARLRCSPMKGHSHVYWYRQLPEEGLKFMVYLQKENIIDESGMPKERFSAEFPKEGPSILRIQQVVRGDSAAYFCASSDQITGELFFGEGSRLTVL.